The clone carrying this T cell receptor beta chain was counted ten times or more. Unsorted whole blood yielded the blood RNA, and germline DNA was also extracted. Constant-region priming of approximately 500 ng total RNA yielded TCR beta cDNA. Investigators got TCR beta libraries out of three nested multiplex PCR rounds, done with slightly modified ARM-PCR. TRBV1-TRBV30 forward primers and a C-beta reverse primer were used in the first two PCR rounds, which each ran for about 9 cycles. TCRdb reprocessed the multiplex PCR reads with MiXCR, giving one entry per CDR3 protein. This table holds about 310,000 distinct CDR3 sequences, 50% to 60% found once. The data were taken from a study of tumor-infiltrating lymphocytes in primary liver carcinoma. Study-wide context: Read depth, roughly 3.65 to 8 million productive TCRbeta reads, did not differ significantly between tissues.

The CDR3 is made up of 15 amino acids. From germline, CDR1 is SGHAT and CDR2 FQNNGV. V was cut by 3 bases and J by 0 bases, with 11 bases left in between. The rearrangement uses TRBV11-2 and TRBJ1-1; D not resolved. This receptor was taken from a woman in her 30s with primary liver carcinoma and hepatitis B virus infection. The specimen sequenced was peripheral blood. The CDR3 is CASSFDGSLNTEAFF. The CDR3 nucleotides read TGTGCCAGCAGCTTTGATGGCAGCTTGAACACTGAAGCTTTCTTT.